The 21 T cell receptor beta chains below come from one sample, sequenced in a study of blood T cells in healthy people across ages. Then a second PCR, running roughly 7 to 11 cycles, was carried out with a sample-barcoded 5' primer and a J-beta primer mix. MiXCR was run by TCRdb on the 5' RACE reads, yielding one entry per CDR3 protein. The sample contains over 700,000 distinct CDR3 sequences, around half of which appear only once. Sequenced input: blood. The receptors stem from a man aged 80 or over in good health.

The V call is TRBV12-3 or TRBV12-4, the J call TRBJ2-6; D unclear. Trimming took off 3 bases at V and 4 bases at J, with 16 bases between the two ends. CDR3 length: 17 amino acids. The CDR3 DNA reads TGTGCCAGCAGTTTTTCAATTCTCCCGACCGGGGCCAACGTCCTGACTTTC. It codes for CASSFSILPTGANVLTF.

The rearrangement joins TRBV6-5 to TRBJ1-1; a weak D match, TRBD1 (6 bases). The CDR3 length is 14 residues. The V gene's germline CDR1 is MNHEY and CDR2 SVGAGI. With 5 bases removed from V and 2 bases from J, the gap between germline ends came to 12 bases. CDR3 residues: CASSRAGVNTEAFF. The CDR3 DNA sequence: TGTGCCAGCAGTCGTGCAGGGGTAAACACTGAAGCTTTCTTT.

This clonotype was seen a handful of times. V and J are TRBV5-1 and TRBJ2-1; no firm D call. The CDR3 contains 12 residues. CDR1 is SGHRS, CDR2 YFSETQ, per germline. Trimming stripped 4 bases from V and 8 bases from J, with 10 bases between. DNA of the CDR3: TGCGCCAGCAGCCTGATGTCAGATGAGCAGTTCTTC. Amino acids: CASSLMSDEQFF.

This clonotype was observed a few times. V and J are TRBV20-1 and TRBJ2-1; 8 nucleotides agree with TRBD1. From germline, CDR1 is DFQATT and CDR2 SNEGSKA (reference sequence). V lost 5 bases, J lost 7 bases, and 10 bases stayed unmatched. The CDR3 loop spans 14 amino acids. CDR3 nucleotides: TGCAGTGCTTCCGGAGATCGGACAGGGAATGAGCAGTTCTTC. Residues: CSASGDRTGNEQFF.

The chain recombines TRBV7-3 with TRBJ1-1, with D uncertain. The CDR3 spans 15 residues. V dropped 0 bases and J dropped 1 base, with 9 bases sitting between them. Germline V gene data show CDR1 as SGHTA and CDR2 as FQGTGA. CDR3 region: CASSLTPLSNTEAFF. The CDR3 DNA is TGTGCCAGCAGCTTAACGCCACTCTCGAACACTGAAGCTTTCTTT. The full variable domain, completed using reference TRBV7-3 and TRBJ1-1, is GAGVSQTPSNKVTEKGKYVELRCDPISGHTALYWYRQSLGQGPEFLIYFQGTGAADDSGLPNDRFFAVRPEGSVSTLKIQRTERGDSAVYLCASSLTPLSNTEAFFGQGTRLTVV.

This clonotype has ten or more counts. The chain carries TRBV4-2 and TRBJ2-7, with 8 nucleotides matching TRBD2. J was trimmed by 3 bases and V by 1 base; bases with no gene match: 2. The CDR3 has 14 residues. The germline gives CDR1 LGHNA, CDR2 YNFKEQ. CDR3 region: CASSQAGGSYEQYF. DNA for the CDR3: TGTGCCAGCAGCCAAGCGGGAGGGAGCTACGAGCAGTACTTC.

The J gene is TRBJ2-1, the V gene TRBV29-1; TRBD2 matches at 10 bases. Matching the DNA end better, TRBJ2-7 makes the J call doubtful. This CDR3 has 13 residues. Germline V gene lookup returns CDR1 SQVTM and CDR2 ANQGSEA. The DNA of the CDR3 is TGCAGCGTTGAACCTAGCGGGAGCAATGAGCAGTACTTC. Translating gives CSVEPSGSNEQYF.

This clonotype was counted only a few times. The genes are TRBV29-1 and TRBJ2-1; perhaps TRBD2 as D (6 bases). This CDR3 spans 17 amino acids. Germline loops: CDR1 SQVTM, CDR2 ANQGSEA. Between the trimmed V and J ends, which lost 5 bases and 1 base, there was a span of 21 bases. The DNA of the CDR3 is TGCAGCGTTAAGGGGTTAGCGGATGGGAGTTCCTACAATGAGCAGTTCTTC. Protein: CSVKGLADGSSYNEQFF.

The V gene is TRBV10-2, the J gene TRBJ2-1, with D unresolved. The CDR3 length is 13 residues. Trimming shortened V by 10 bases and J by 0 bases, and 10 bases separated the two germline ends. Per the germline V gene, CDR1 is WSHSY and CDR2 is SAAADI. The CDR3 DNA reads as TGCGCCACTGCGTTGGGCTCCTACAATGAGCAGTTCTTC. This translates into CATALGSYNEQFF.

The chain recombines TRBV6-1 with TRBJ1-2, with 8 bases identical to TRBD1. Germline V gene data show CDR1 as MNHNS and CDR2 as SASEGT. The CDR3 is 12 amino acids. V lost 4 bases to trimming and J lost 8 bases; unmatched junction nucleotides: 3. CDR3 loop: CASSGRQGGYTF. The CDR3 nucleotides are TGTGCCAGCAGTGGCCGACAGGGGGGCTACACCTTC.

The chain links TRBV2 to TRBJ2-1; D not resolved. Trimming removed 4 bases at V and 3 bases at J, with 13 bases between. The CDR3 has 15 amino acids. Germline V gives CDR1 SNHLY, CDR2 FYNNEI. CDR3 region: CASSVSRPNYNEQFF. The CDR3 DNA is TGTGCCAGCAGTGTTTCCAGGCCAAACTACAATGAGCAGTTCTTC.

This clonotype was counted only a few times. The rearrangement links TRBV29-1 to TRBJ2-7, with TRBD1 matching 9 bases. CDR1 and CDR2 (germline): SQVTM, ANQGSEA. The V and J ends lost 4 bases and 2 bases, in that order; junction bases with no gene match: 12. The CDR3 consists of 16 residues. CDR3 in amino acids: CSVGERQGVLPYEQYF. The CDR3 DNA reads TGCAGCGTTGGAGAGAGACAGGGGGTGCTCCCCTACGAGCAGTACTTC.

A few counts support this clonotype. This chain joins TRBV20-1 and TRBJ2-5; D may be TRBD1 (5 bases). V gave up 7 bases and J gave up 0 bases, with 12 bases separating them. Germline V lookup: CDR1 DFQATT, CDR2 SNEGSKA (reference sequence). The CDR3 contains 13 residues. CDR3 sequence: CSGEDTYQETQYF. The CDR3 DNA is TGCAGTGGCGAGGACACCTACCAAGAGACCCAGTACTTC.

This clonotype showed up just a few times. The CDR3 bases are TGTGCCAGCAGCCAAGAGGCTAGCGGGAGGGCCGCTAGCTCCTACGAGCAGTACTTC. Its protein product is CASSQEASGRAASSYEQYF. This chain joins TRBV4-2 and TRBJ2-7; 12 bases are a match to TRBD2. Germline V gene data show CDR1 as LGHNA and CDR2 as YNFKEQ. This CDR3 region has 19 residues. V was pared by 0 bases and J by 0 bases, with 9 bases of the junction left unmatched.

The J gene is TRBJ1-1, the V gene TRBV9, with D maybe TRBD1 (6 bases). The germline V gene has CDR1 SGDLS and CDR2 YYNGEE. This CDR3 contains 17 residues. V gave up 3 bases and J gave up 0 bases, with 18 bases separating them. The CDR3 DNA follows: TGTGCCAGCAGCGGCGGAGGGGGGTCGGGAGTGAACACTGAAGCTTTCTTT. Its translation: CASSGGGGSGVNTEAFF.

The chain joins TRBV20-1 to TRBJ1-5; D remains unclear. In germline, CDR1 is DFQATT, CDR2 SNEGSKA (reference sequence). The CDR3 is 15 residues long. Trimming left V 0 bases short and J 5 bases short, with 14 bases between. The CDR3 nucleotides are TGCAGTGCTAGAGATCTCGGGTATCCCGATCAGCCCCAGCATTTT. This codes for CSARDLGYPDQPQHF.

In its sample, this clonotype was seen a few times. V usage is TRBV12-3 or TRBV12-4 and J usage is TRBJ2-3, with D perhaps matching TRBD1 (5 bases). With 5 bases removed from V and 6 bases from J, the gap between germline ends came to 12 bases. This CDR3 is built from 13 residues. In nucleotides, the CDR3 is TGTGCCAGCAGTCAAAGACAGACTGATACGCAGTATTTT. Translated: CASSQRQTDTQYF.

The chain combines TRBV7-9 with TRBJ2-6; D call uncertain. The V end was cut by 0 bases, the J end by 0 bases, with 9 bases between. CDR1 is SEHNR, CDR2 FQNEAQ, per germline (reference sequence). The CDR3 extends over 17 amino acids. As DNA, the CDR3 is TGTGCCAGCAGCTTAGCAATCCCCCGCTCTGGGGCCAACGTCCTGACTTTC. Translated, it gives CASSLAIPRSGANVLTF. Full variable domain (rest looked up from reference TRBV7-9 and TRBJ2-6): DTGVSQNPRHKITKRGQNVTFRCDPISEHNRLYWYRQTLGQGPEFLTYFQNEAQLEKSRLLSDRFSAERPKGSFSTLEIQRTEQGDSAMYLCASSLAIPRSGANVLTFGAGSRLTVL.

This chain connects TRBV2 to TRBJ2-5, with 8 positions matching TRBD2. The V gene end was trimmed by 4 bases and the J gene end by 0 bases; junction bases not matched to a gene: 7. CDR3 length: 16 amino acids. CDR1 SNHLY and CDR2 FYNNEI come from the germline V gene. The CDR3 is CASSGVRLAYQETQYF. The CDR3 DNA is TGTGCCAGCAGTGGGGTTCGACTAGCGTACCAAGAGACCCAGTACTTC.

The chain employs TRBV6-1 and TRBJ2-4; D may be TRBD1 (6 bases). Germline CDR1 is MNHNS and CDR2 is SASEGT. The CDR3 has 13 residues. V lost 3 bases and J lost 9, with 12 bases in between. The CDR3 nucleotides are TGTGCCAGCAGTGAGACTCCAGGGGTCATTCAGTACTTC. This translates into CASSETPGVIQYF.

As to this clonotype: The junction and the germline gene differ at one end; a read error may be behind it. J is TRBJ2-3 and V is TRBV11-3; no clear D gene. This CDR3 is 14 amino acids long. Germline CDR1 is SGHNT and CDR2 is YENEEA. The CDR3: CAGSLDQGTDTQYF. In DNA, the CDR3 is TGTGCCGGCAGCTTAGACCAGGGCACAGATACGCAGTATTTT. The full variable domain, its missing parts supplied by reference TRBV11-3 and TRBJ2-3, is EAGVVQSPRYKIIEKKQPVAFWCNPISGHNTLYWYLQNLGQGPELLIRYENEEAVDDSQLPKDRFSAERLKGVDSTLKIQPAELGDSAVYLCAGSLDQGTDTQYFGPGTRLTVL.